A single sample gave rise to the 25 T cell receptor beta chains below, sequenced in a study of response to subunit inactivated influenza vaccine. MiXCR was run by TCRdb on the RT-PCR reads, yielding one entry per CDR3 protein. The sample contains hundreds of thousands of distinct CDR3 sequences, roughly an eighth of which appear only once. Here the sequenced sample was non-naive T cells sorted from PBMCs, taken approximately 15 days before vaccination. The receptors here all came from a man aged 45 to 65 who received an inactivated influenza vaccine.

This clonotype was seen at least ten times. The chain carries TRBV7-6 and TRBJ2-1, with 8 bases matching TRBD2. CDR3 length: 15 residues. V trimming: 5 bases; J trimming: 6 bases; junction bases outside the gene matches: 9. In germline, CDR1 is SGHVS, CDR2 FNYEAQ. The CDR3 bases are TGTGCCAGCAGCGGTCAGCGGGAGTCCCCCAATGAGCAGTTCTTC. Amino acids: CASSGQRESPNEQFF. The full variable domain, its missing parts supplied by reference TRBV7-6 and TRBJ2-1, is GAGVSQSPRYKVTKRGQDVALRCDPISGHVSLYWYRQALGQGPEFLTYFNYEAQQDKSGLPNDRFSAERPEGSISTLTIQRTEQRDSAMYRCASSGQRESPNEQFFGPGTRLTVL.

This clonotype was counted many times. The chain combines TRBV4-1 with TRBJ2-7, with D perhaps TRBD1 (6 bases). The germline V gene has CDR1 MGHRA and CDR2 YSYEKL. The CDR3 is made up of 13 amino acids. With 0 bases removed from V and 9 bases from J, the gap between germline ends came to 12 bases. The CDR3 here is CASSQEAGTRQYF. CDR3 DNA: TGCGCCAGCAGCCAAGAGGCAGGGACAAGGCAGTACTTC.

Many counts were recorded for this clonotype. The genes are TRBV28 and TRBJ2-7, with D tentatively TRBD1 (6 bases). CDR3 length equals 13 residues. V shed 6 bases and J shed 3 bases, with 12 bases lying between them. Germline values: CDR1 MDHEN, CDR2 SYDVKM. Here the CDR3 reads CASRPTGLYEQYF. CDR3 in DNA: TGTGCCAGCAGGCCGACAGGACTCTACGAGCAGTACTTC.

This clonotype was detected a few times. The V gene is TRBV15, the J gene TRBJ1-6, with D maybe TRBD1 (5 bases). CDR3 length: 15 residues. V lost 0 bases, J lost 5 bases, and 8 bases lay in between. Germline CDR1 is LNHNV and CDR2 is YYDKDF (reference sequence). The CDR3 loop is CATSRDKGHNSPLHF. DNA for the CDR3: TGTGCCACCAGCAGAGATAAGGGACATAATTCACCCCTCCACTTT.

This clonotype showed up just a few times. The CDR3 protein is CASSLVGEGSGANVLTF. In DNA form, the CDR3 reads TGCGCCAGCAGCTTGGTTGGGGAAGGCTCTGGGGCCAACGTCCTGACTTTC. This sequence joins TRBV5-1 and TRBJ2-6; no reliable D call. Trimming took 0 bases from V and 0 from J, leaving 10 bases between them. The CDR3 is made up of 17 amino acids. Per the germline V gene, CDR1 is SGHRS and CDR2 is YFSETQ. The variable domain in full, with the rest retrieved from reference TRBV5-1 and TRBJ2-6, is KAGVTQTPRYLIKTRGQQVTLSCSPISGHRSVSWYQQTPGQGLQFLFEYFSETQRNKGNFPGRFSGRQFSNSRSEMNVSTLELGDSALYLCASSLVGEGSGANVLTFGAGSRLTVL.

The chain couples TRBV28 to TRBJ2-2, with 16 positions matching TRBD2. The J segment lost 13 bases and the V segment lost 6 bases, leaving 5 bases of the junction unmatched. Germline CDR1 MDHEN, CDR2 SYDVKM. The CDR3 is 14 residues long. The CDR3 DNA follows: TGTGCCAGCAGCTTCGGGACTAGCGGGAGGGGGCTGTTTTTT. Translation gives CASSFGTSGRGLFF.

This clonotype has ten or more counts. The rearrangement uses TRBV20-1 and TRBJ2-1; D is unclear. The V end lost 3 bases, the J end lost 6 bases, and 9 bases lay between the germline ends. CDR3 length equals 12 residues. The germline gives CDR1 DFQATT, CDR2 SNEGSKA (reference sequence). The CDR3 DNA sequence: TGCAGTGCTAGTTTAGCTGCCAATGAGCAGTTCTTC. Translating it yields CSASLAANEQFF.

Concerning this clonotype itself: Likely a read error: the CDR3 ends without its conserved phenylalanine or tryptophan. The chain combines TRBV4-2 with TRBJ2-1; D is unclear. CDR1 and CDR2 (germline): LGHNA, YNFKEQ. Trimming removed 4 bases at V and 8 bases at J, with 30 bases between. The CDR3 loop spans 19 amino acids. The CDR3 is CASSPMSPKRSLGWYEQFV. The CDR3 bases are TGTGCCAGCAGCCCCATGAGCCCCAAACGCTCGCTAGGGTGGTATGAGCAGTTCGTC.

This clonotype was recorded at least ten times. The chain combines TRBV3-2 with TRBJ2-4; the DNA was not used to check the table's D call, TRBD1. TRBV3-2 corresponds to a pseudogene. The CDR3 covers 18 residues. In DNA form, the CDR3 reads TGTGCCAGCAGCCCTCGACCGACAAGCCCCATAGCCAAAAACATTCAGTACTTC. The encoded protein is CASSPRPTSPIAKNIQYF.

On this clonotype itself: The junction departs from the called germline gene at one end, perhaps through a read error. The genes are TRBV12-3 or TRBV12-4 and TRBJ2-5, with 8 bases fitting TRBD2. The CDR3 contains 14 residues. The CDR3 here is CASNLAGPKETQYF. The CDR3 nucleotides are TGTGCCAGCAATTTAGCGGGGCCCAAAGAGACCCAGTACTTC.

Only a few counts were recorded for this clonotype. The V gene is TRBV20-1, the J gene TRBJ2-5, with TRBD2 matching 7 bases. CDR3 size: 13 residues. Germline values: CDR1 DFQATT, CDR2 SNEGSKA (reference sequence). V shed 6 bases, J shed 5 bases, and the junction held 9 bases outside the gene matches. CDR3 loop: CSATTSWAETQYF. The CDR3, as DNA: TGCAGTGCCACGACTAGCTGGGCGGAGACCCAGTACTTC.

This clonotype was counted at least ten times. J is TRBJ2-1 and V is TRBV20-1; 8 bases match TRBD2. Germline CDR1 and CDR2: DFQATT and SNEGSKA (reference sequence). The V gene end was trimmed by 3 bases and the J gene end by 8 bases; junction bases not matched to a gene: 15. This CDR3 comprises 16 residues. The CDR3 spells CSASGRALSTHDEQFF. CDR3 in DNA: TGCAGTGCTAGCGGGAGGGCCCTCTCCACCCATGATGAGCAGTTCTTC.

The J gene is TRBJ2-4, the V gene TRBV12-3 or TRBV12-4; D unclear. V was shortened by 4 bases and J by 3 bases, with 7 bases between the two germline ends. CDR3 length: 13 residues. Here the CDR3 reads CASSYGDKNIQYF. CDR3 DNA: TGTGCCAGCAGTTACGGTGACAAAAACATTCAGTACTTC.

This clonotype was counted a few times. The chain joins TRBV29-1 to TRBJ2-7; possibly TRBD2 for D (6 bases). The V gene lost 2 bases and the J gene lost 2 bases, with 10 bases spanning the gap. CDR3 length equals 13 residues. Germline CDR1 and CDR2: SQVTM and ANQGSEA. As DNA, the CDR3 is TGCAGCGTTGAATCTAGCGTGGCCTACGAGCAGTACTTC. Protein sequence: CSVESSVAYEQYF.

This clonotype has at least ten counts. V gene TRBV5-1 combines with J gene TRBJ2-7; D possibly uses TRBD1 or TRBD2 (5 bases each). Germline V gene data show CDR1 as SGHRS and CDR2 as YFSETQ. The germline V and J ends were trimmed by 0 bases and 6 bases, with 16 bases remaining between them. This CDR3 contains 15 residues. As DNA, the CDR3 is TGCGCCAGCAGCTTGGTGGTCGGGGACCTCGCCGAGCAGTACTTC. This codes for CASSLVVGDLAEQYF.

This clonotype has ten or more counts. This chain joins TRBV5-6 and TRBJ2-6, with D perhaps TRBD1 (5 bases). The length of the CDR3 is 17 residues. V was clipped by 0 bases and J by 0 bases, with 10 bases between them. CDR1 SGHDT and CDR2 YYEEEE come from the germline V gene. The CDR3 spells CASSLAGISSGANVLTF. CDR3 coding DNA: TGTGCCAGCAGCTTGGCAGGGATCAGCTCTGGGGCCAACGTCCTGACTTTC.

About this clonotype itself: This CDR3 is missing its conserved last phenylalanine or tryptophan, likely due to a read error. This sequence joins TRBV4-2 and TRBJ2-1; the match to TRBD1 covers 12 bases. This CDR3 comprises 15 residues. The trim removed 4 bases at V and 5 bases at J, leaving 3 bases unmatched. Looked up from germline, CDR1 is LGHNA and CDR2 is YNFKEQ. The CDR3 DNA is TGTGCCAGCAGCCGGGGACAGGGGGCCGACAATGAGCAGTTCATC. This codes for CASSRGQGADNEQFI.

At least ten counts were recorded for this clonotype. CDR3 protein: CASSTGLAGGFREQFF. CDR3 nucleotides: TGCGCCAGCAGCACCGGACTAGCGGGAGGTTTTCGTGAGCAGTTCTTC. This chain joins TRBV5-1 and TRBJ2-1; TRBD2 aligns across 14 bases. Germline V gene lookup returns CDR1 SGHRS and CDR2 YFSETQ. Trimming took 4 bases from V and 9 from J; bases not matched to a gene: 9. The CDR3 sequence is 16 residues long.

This clonotype was seen only a few times. This chain links TRBV28 with TRBJ2-5; D call uncertain. The V and J ends lost 6 bases and 2 bases respectively, with 22 bases between them. CDR3 length: 17 residues. Germline CDR1 and CDR2: MDHEN and SYDVKM. CDR3 sequence: CASSPLLVTQTQETQYF. DNA for the CDR3: TGTGCCAGCAGCCCCTTATTGGTGACACAGACTCAAGAGACCCAGTACTTC.

J is TRBJ2-7 and V is TRBV20-1, with a tentative D call TRBD1 (6 bases). V was pared by 3 bases and J by 5 bases, with 11 bases between. Germline V gene sequence: CDR1 DFQATT, CDR2 SNEGSKA (reference sequence). CDR3 length: 12 amino acids. DNA of the CDR3: TGCAGTGCTAGCCCCAGGGGTGACGAGCAGTACTTC. It is translated as CSASPRGDEQYF.

This clonotype has a count of ten or more. The gene calls are TRBV5-1 and TRBJ2-3; 9 positions match TRBD1. The CDR3 runs to 15 residues. V trimming: 2 bases; J trimming: 5 bases; junction bases outside the gene matches: 6. Germline-derived CDR1 and CDR2 are SGHRS and YFSETQ. The CDR3 nucleotides read TGCGCCAGCAGCTTACAGGGGGCGGCGGTAGATACGCAGTATTTT. It yields the protein CASSLQGAAVDTQYF.

For this clonotype: The conserved phenylalanine or tryptophan is not found at the CDR3 terminus, so this likely reflects a read error. The chain has TRBV3-1 and TRBJ2-5; a possible D gene is TRBD2 (5 bases). CDR1 and CDR2 from the germline V gene are LGHDT and YNNKEL (reference sequence). The V end was cut by 4 bases, the J end by 1 base, with 19 bases between. The CDR3 is 17 amino acids. The CDR3 region is CASSLYRLRVRQETQYL. The CDR3, as DNA: TGTGCCAGCAGCCTATATCGGTTGCGGGTCCGCCAAGAGACCCAGTACCTC.

The genes are TRBV7-9 and TRBJ2-7; TRBD2 matches 7 bases. There are 14 residues in the CDR3. From germline, CDR1 is SEHNR and CDR2 FQNEAQ (reference sequence). J lost 5 bases, V lost 1 base, and 5 bases had no gene match. Written as DNA, the CDR3 is TGTGCCAGCAGCTTAGGGGAGGGAGCCCACGAGCAGTACTTC. Amino acids: CASSLGEGAHEQYF.

The chain links TRBV28 to TRBJ2-3, with D unresolved. The CDR3 has 15 residues. V gave up 2 bases and J gave up 0 bases, with 9 bases separating them. CDR1 is MDHEN, CDR2 SYDVKM, per germline. For the CDR3, the DNA is TGTGCCAGCAGTTTAGGGCCAGCTAGCACAGATACGCAGTATTTT. Its protein product is CASSLGPASTDTQYF.

CDR3 nucleotides: TGTGCCAGCAGCTTAGATAGGGGGGGCCTATGGGGAGAACAGTACTTC. Protein: CASSLDRGGLWGEQYF. The gene calls are TRBV11-2 and TRBJ2-7; weak D call: TRBD2 (7 bases). The CDR3 spans 16 residues. Germline V gene sequence: CDR1 SGHAT, CDR2 FQNNGV. V was pared by 0 bases and J by 10 bases, with 22 bases between. The entire variable domain, with the rest obtained from reference TRBV11-2 and TRBJ2-7, is as follows: EAGVAQSPRYKIIEKRQSVAFWCNPISGHATLYWYQQILGQGPKLLIQFQNNGVVDDSQLPKDRFSAERLKGVDSTLKIQPAKLEDSAVYLCASSLDRGGLWGEQYFGPGTRLTVT.